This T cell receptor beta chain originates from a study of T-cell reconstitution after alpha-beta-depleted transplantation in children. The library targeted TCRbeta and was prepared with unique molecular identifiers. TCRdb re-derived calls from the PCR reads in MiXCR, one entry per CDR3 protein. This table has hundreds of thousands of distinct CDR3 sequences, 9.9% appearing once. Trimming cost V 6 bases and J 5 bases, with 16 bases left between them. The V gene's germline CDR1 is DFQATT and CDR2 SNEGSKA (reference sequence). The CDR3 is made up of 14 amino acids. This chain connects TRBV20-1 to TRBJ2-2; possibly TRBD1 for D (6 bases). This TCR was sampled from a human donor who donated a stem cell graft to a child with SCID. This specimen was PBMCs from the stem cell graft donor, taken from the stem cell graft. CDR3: CSAWRPGATGELFF. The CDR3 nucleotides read TGCAGTGCGTGGCGACCAGGGGCTACCGGGGAGCTGTTTTTT.